The present entry profiles one TCR beta chain with its context. The sample comes from a study of blood T cell repertoires in COVID-19. The CDR3 is 13 amino acids. Germline CDR1 reads SGHVS; CDR2 reads FNYEAQ. V lost 2 bases and J 0 bases, leaving 4 bases between the germline ends. In the authors' workflow: How many nucleated cells were present was estimated from reference gene primer amplification. The assay was immunoSEQ multiplex PCR, and TCRdb's table has in-frame clones only and misses some. That table gives V, J and clone size, and the DNA gave D and trimming. The data hold tens of thousands of clones, with 86% observed a single time.

The receptor's source is a human donor with active COVID-19. The donor label of this sample is uncertain. Sequencing was carried out using peripheral blood. The chain has TRBV7-6 and TRBJ1-1; no clear D. The CDR3 bases are TGTGCCAGCAGCTTACAGATGAACACTGAAGCTTTCTTT. Translation gives CASSLQMNTEAFF.